The sequence of this T cell receptor (beta chain) was determined in a study of cytomegalovirus exposure and HLA in healthy donors. Study summary: Earlier, some 180 million T cells were analyzed, and approximately 110 million unique TCR beta sequences were found among them. Broader study findings: The records held CMV serostatus as the only immune exposure information. A previous analysis found most TCR beta V segments productive roughly 87% or roughly 30% of the time. The authors later found HLA-associated TCR beta chains more clonally expanded than equally common others.

Concerning this clone itself: The antigen remains unidentified.

PCR employed 60 Vbeta and 13 Jbeta primers. The repertoire was sequenced with immunoSEQ multiplex PCR; TCRdb's copy has only in-frame clones and lacks some. The repertoire holds about 100,000 clones, about three quarters seen once, with 11% to 15% in the top ten. V was clipped by 5 bases and J by 5 bases; unmatched bases: 7. Germline CDR1 reads LNHDA; CDR2 reads SQIVND (reference sequence). The CDR3 is 14 residues long. The rearrangement joins TRBV19 to TRBJ2-5, with 8 bases aligning to TRBD1. Sequenced: PBMCs. The sequence came from a male donor in good health and CMV-seropositive. The DNA of the CDR3 is TGTGCCAGTAGTGACAGGGGTATGGGGGAGACCCAGTACTTC. Translation: CASSDRGMGETQYF.